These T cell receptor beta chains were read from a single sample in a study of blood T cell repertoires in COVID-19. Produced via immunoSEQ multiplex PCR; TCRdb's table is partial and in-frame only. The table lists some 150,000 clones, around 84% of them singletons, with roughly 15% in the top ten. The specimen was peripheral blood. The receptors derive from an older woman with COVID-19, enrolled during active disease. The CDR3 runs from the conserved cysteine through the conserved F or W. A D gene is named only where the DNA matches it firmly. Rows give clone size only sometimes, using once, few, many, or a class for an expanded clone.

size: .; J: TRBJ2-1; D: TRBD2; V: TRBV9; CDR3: CASSVLRTSGNNEQFF; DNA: TGTGCCAGCAGCGTGCTTAGAACTAGCGGAAACAATGAGCAGTTCTTC
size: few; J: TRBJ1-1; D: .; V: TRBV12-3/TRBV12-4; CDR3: CASSFSEDTEAFF; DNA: TGTGCCAGCAGTTTTTCCGAGGACACTGAAGCTTTCTTT
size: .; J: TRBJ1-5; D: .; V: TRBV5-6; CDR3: CASALWALGNQPQHF; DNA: TGTGCCAGCGCACTCTGGGCCCTGGGCAATCAGCCCCAGCATTTT
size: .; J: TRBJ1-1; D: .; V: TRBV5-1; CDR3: CASSLGATGGGTEAFF; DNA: TGCGCCAGCAGCTTAGGGGCTACGGGGGGTGGAACTGAAGCTTTCTTT
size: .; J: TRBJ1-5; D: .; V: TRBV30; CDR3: CAWSGTVNQPQHF; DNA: TGTGCCTGGAGCGGCACAGTTAATCAGCCCCAGCATTTT
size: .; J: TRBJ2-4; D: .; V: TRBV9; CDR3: CASSVGGSRNTKNIQYF; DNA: TGTGCCAGCAGCGTAGGAGGGTCCCGTAATACCAAAAACATTCAGTACTTC
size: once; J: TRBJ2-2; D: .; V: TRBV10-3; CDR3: CAAGISDTGELFF; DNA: TGTGCCGCCGGAATTAGCGACACCGGGGAGCTGTTTTTT
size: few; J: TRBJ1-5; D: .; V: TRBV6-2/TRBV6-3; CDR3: CASSPAGDNQPQHF; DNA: TGTGCCAGCAGCCCCGCAGGGGACAATCAGCCCCAGCATTTT
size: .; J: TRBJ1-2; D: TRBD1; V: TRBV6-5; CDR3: CASSQQGTVYGYTF; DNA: TGTGCCAGCAGTCAACAGGGGACGGTCTATGGCTACACCTTC
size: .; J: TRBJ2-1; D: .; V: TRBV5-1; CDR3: CASSDATGGSYNEQFF; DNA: TGCGCCAGCAGCGACGCGACAGGTGGGTCCTACAATGAGCAGTTCTTC
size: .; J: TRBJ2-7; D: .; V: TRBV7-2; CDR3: CASSSQSSYEQYF; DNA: TGTGCCAGCAGCTCACAGAGCTCCTACGAGCAGTACTTC
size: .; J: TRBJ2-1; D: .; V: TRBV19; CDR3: CASSIAGRGSLNEQFF; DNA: TGTGCCAGTAGTATTGCGGGAAGGGGTTCTTTGAATGAGCAGTTCTTC
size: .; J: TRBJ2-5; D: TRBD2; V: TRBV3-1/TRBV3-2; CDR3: CASTLAGGPEETQYF; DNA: TGTGCCAGCACGCTAGCGGGAGGGCCAGAAGAGACCCAGTACTTC
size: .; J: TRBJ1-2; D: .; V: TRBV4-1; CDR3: CASSQGRGYTF; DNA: TGCGCCAGCAGCCAAGGGAGGGGCTACACCTTC
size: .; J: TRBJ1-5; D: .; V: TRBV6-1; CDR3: CASSASRVSNNQPQHF; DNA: TGTGCCAGCAGTGCCTCCAGGGTGTCAAATAATCAGCCCCAGCATTTT
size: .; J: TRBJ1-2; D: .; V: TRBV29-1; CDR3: CSVRGQAEGYTF; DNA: TGCAGCGTTCGCGGGCAGGCGGAGGGCTACACCTTC
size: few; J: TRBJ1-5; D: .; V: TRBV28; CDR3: CASSSPSLGPNQPQHF; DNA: TGTGCCAGCAGTTCCCCCTCCTTGGGGCCTAATCAGCCCCAGCATTTT
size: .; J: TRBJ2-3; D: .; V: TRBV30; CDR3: CAWRFGSSDTQYF; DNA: TGTGCCTGGAGGTTTGGGAGTTCAGATACGCAGTATTTT
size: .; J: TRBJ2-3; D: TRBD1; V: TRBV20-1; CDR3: CSASGTGSTDTQYF; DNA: TGCAGTGCTAGTGGGACAGGCAGCACAGATACGCAGTATTTT
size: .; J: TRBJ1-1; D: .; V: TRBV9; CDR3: CASSVVVSVFAEAFF; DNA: TGTGCCAGCAGCGTAGTGGTGAGTGTCTTCGCTGAAGCTTTCTTT
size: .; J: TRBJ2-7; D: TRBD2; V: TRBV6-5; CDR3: CACEREGRYREQYF; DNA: TGTGCCTGCGAGCGGGAGGGCCGGTACCGCGAGCAGTACTTC
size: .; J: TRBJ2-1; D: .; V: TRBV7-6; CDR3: CASSLAEAPYTNEQFF; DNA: TGTGCCAGCAGCTTAGCGGAGGCACCTTATACTAATGAGCAGTTCTTC
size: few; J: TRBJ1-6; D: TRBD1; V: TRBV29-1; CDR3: CSVEDLQGESSPLHF; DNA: TGCAGCGTTGAAGATCTTCAGGGGGAGAGTTCACCCCTCCACTTT
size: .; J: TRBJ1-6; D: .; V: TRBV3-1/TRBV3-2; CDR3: CASSQFQESPLHF; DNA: TGTGCCAGCAGCCAATTTCAGGAATCACCCCTCCACTTT
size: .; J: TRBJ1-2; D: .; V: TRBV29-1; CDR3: CSVVPGDHYGYTF; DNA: TGCAGCGTTGTCCCAGGGGACCACTATGGCTACACCTTC
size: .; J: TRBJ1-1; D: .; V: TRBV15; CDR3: CATSRSRGFRDEAFF; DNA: TGTGCCACCAGCAGATCCCGAGGGTTCCGGGATGAAGCTTTCTTT
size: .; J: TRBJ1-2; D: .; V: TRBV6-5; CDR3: CASTAGEYGYTF; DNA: TGTGCCAGCACGGCGGGGGAATATGGCTACACCTTC
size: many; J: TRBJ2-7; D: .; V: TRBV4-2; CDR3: CASSQDGGYSYEQYF; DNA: TGTGCCAGCAGCCAAGATGGGGGCTACTCCTACGAGCAGTACTTC
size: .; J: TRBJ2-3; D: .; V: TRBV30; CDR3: CAWIDSNTDTQYF; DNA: TGTGCCTGGATCGACAGTAACACAGATACGCAGTATTTT
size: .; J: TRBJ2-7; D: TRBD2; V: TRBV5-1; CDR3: CASNGLADEQYF; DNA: TGCGCCAGCAATGGACTAGCCGACGAGCAGTACTTC
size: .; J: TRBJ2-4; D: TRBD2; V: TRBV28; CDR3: CASSFGRDIQYF; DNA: TGTGCCAGCAGTTTTGGGAGGGACATTCAGTACTTC
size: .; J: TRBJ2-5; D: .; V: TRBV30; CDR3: CAWSPSGGWETQYF; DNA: TGTGCCTGGAGTCCTTCAGGGGGGTGGGAGACCCAGTACTTC
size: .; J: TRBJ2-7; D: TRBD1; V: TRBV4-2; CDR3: CASSQLSGTGFDEQYF; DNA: TGTGCCAGCAGCCAACTTTCAGGGACAGGGTTCGACGAGCAGTACTTC
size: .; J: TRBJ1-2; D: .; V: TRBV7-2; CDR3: CASSLVLSRGYGYTF; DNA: TGTGCCAGCAGCTTAGTCCTCTCTAGGGGCTATGGCTACACCTTC
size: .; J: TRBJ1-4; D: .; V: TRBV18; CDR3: CASSPRLGHEKLFF; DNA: TGTGCCAGCTCACCACGACTAGGACATGAAAAACTGTTTTTT
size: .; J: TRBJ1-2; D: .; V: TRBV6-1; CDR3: CASSEAGATYGYTF; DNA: TGTGCCAGCAGTGAAGCGGGGGCCACCTATGGCTACACCTTC
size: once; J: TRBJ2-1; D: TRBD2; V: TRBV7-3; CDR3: CASSLSQAGGQNEQFF; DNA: TGTGCCAGCAGCTTATCCCAAGCGGGGGGGCAAAATGAGCAGTTCTTC
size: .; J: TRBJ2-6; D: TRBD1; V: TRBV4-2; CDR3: CASSYRTGSSGANVLTF; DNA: TGTGCCAGCAGCTACAGGACAGGAAGCTCTGGGGCCAACGTCCTGACTTTC
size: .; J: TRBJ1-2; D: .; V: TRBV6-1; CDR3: CASSEGTGGTGGYTF; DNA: TGTGCCAGCAGTGAAGGTACGGGGGGGACTGGCGGCTACACCTTC
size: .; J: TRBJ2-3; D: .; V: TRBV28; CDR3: CASSLWGVGREADTQYF; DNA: TGTGCCAGCAGTTTATGGGGTGTAGGTAGGGAGGCAGATACGCAGTATTTT
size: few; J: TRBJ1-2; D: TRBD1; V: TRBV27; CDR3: CASTTGDGSVYTF; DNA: TGTGCCAGCACGACAGGGGACGGGTCGGTCTACACCTTC
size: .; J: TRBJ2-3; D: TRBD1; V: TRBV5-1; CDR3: CASSSGTGRTDTQYF; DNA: TGCGCCAGCAGCTCCGGGACAGGGCGCACAGATACGCAGTATTTT
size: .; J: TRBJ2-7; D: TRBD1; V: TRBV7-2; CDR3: CASSARTGPYEQYF; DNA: TGTGCCAGCAGCGCCCGGACAGGCCCCTACGAGCAGTACTTC
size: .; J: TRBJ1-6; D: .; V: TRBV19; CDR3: CASSIGAGVRSPLHF; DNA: TGTGCCAGTAGTATTGGAGCAGGGGTGCGCTCACCCCTCCACTTT